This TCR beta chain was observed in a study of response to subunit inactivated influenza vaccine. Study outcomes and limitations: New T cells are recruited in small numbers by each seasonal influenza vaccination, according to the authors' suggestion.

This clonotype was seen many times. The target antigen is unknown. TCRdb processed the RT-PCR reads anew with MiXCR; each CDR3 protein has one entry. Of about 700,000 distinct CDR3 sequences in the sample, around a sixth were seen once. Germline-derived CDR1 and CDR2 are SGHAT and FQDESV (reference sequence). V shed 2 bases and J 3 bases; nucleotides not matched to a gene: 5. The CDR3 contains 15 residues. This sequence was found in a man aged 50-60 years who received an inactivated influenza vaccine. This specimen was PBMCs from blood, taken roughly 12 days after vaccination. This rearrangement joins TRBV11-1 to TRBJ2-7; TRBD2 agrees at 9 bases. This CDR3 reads CASSLLAGKNYEQYF. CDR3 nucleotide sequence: TGTGCCAGCAGCTTACTAGCGGGGAAGAACTACGAGCAGTACTTC.